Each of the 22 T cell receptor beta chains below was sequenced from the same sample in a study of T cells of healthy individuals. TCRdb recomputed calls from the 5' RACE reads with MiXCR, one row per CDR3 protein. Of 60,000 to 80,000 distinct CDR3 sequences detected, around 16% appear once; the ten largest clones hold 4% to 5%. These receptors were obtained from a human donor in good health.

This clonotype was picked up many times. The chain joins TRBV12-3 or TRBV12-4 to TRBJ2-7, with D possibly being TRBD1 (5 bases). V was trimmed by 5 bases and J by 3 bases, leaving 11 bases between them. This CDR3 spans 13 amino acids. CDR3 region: CASSPGIDYEQYF. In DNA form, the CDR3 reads TGTGCCAGCAGTCCAGGGATAGACTACGAGCAGTACTTC.

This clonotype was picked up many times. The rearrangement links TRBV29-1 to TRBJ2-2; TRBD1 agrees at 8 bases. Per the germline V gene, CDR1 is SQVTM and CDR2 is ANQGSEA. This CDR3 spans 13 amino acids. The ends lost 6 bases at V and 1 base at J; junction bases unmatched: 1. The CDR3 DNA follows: TGCAGCGTGGGGACAGGGAACACCGGGGAGCTGTTTTTT. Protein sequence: CSVGTGNTGELFF.

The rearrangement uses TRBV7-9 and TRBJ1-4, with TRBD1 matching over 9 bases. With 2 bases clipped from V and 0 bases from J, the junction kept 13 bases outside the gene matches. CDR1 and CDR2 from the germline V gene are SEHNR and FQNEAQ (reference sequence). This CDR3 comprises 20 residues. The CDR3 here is CASSLRTDRGSPATNEKLFF. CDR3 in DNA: TGTGCCAGCAGCTTAAGAACCGACAGGGGGTCCCCTGCAACTAATGAAAAACTGTTTTTT.

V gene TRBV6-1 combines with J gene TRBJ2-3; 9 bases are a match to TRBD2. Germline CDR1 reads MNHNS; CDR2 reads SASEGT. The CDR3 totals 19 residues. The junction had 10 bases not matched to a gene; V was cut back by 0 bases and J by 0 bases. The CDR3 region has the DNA TGTGCCAGCAGTGAAGCGCTCCTAGCGGGACCAGCTAGCACAGATACGCAGTATTTT. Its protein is CASSEALLAGPASTDTQYF.

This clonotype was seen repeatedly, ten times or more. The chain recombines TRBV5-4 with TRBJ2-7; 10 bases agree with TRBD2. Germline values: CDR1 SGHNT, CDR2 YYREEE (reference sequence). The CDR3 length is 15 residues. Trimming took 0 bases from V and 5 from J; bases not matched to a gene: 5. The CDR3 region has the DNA TGTGCCAGCAGCTTGGGGTTAGCGGGAGGAGACGAGCAGTACTTC. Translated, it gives CASSLGLAGGDEQYF.

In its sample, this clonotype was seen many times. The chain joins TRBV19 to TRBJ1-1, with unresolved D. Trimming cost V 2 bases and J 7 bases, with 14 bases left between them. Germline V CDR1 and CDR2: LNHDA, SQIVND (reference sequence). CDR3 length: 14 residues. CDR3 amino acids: CASSIKRGFSEAFF. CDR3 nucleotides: TGTGCCAGTAGTATAAAGAGAGGTTTCAGTGAAGCTTTCTTT.

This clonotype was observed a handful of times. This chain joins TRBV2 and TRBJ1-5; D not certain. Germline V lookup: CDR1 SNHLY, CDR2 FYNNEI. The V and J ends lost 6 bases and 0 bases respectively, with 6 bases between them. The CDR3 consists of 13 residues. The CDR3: CASSLDSNQPQHF. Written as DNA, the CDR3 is TGTGCCAGCAGCCTGGATAGCAATCAGCCCCAGCATTTT.

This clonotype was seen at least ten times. The CDR3 here is CASSPGTSNQPQHF. The DNA for the CDR3 is TGTGCCAGCAGCCCCGGGACTTCGAATCAGCCCCAGCATTTT. V and J are TRBV6-5 and TRBJ1-5, with a possible D match to TRBD1 (5 bases). V was trimmed by 6 bases and J by 4 bases, leaving 13 bases between them. From germline, CDR1 is MNHEY and CDR2 SVGAGI. This CDR3 has 14 residues.

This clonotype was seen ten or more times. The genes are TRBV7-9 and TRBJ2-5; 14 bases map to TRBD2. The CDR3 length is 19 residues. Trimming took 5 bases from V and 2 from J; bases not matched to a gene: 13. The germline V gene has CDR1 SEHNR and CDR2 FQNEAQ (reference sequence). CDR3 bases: TGTGCCAGCAGCCCATCGTGGGGGACTAGCGGGGGCCAGCAAGAGACCCAGTACTTC. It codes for CASSPSWGTSGGQQETQYF.

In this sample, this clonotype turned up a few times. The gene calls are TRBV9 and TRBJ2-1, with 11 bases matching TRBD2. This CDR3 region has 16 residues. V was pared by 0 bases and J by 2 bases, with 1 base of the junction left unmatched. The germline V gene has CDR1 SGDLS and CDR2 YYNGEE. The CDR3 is CASSVELAGAYNEQFF. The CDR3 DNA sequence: TGTGCCAGCAGCGTAGAACTAGCGGGGGCCTACAATGAGCAGTTCTTC. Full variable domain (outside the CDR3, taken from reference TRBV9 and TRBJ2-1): DSGVTQTPKHLITATGQRVTLRCSPRSGDLSVYWYQQSLDQGLQFLIQYYNGEERAKGNILERFSAQQFPDLHSELNLSSLELGDSALYFCASSVELAGAYNEQFFGPGTRLTVL.

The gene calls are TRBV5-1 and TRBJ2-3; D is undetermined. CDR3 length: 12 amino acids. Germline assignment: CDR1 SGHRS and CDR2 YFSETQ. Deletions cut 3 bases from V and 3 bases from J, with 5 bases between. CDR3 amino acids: CASSWGTDTQYF. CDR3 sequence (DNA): TGCGCCAGCAGCTGGGGTACAGATACGCAGTATTTT.

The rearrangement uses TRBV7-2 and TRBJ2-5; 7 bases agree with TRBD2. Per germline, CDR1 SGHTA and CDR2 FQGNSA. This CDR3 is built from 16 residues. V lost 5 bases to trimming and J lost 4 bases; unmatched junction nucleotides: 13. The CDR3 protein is CASSANFRDYRETQYF. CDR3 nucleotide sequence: TGTGCCAGCAGCGCCAACTTCCGGGACTACCGAGAGACCCAGTACTTC.

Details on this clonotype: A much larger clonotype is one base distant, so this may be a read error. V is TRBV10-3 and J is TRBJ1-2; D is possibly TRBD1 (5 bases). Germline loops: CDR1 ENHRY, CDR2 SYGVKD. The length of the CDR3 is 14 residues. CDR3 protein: CAISGGTLNYGYNF. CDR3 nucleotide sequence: TGTGCCATCAGTGGGGGGACTCTTAACTATGGCTACAACTTC.

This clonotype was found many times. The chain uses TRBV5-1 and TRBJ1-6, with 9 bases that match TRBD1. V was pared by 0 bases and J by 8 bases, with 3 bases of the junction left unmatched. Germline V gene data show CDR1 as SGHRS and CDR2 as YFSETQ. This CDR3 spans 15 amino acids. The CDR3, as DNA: TGCGCCAGCAGCTTGGTGACAGGGGGAGATTCACCCCTCCACTTT. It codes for CASSLVTGGDSPLHF. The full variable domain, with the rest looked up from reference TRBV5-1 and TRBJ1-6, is KAGVTQTPRYLIKTRGQQVTLSCSPISGHRSVSWYQQTPGQGLQFLFEYFSETQRNKGNFPGRFSGRQFSNSRSEMNVSTLELGDSALYLCASSLVTGGDSPLHFGNGTRLTVT.

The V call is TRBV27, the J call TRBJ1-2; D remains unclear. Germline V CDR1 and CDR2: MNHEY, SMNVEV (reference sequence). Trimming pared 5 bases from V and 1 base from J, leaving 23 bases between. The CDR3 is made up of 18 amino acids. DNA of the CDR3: TGTGCCAGCAGTGACGGACCCGGGCTCACTCCTTTTAACTATGGCTACACCTTC. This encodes CASSDGPGLTPFNYGYTF.

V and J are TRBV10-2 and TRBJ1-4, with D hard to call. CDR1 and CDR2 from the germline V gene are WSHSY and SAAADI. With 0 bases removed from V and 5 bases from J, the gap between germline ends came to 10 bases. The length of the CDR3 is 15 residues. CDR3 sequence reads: CASSESAQQNEKLFF. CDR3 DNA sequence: TGCGCCAGCAGTGAGTCGGCTCAGCAAAATGAAAAACTGTTTTTT.

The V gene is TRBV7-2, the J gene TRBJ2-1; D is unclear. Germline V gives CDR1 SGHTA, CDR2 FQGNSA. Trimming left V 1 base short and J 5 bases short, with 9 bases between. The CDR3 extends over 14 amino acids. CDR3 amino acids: CASSLEADDNEQFF. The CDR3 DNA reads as TGTGCCAGCAGCTTAGAGGCGGATGACAATGAGCAGTTCTTC.

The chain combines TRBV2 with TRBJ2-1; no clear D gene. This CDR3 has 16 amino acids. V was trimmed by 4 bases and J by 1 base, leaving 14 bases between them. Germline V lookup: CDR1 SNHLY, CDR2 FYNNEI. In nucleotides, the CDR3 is TGTGCCAGCAGTGGACGAATTGCGCGGTCCTACAATGAGCAGTTCTTC. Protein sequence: CASSGRIARSYNEQFF.

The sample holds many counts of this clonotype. CDR3 nucleotide sequence: TGTGCCAGCAGCGTGGGTAGTTCGAACGAGCAGTACTTC. Translation gives CASSVGSSNEQYF. This chain connects TRBV9 to TRBJ2-7; no firm D call. Between the trimmed V and J ends, which lost 2 bases and 5 bases, there was a span of 11 bases. This CDR3 spans 13 amino acids. Germline V gives CDR1 SGDLS, CDR2 YYNGEE.

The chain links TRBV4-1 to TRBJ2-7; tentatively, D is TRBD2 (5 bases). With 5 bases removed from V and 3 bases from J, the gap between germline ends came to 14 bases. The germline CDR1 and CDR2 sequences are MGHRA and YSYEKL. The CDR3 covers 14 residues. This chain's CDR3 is CASSFLGGYYEQYF. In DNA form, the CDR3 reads TGCGCCAGCAGCTTCCTAGGAGGCTACTACGAGCAGTACTTC.

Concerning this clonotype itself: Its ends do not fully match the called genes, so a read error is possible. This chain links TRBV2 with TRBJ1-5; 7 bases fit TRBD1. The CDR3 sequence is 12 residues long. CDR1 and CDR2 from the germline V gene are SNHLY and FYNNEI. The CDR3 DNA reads TGTGCCAGCAACAGGGGAAATCAGCCCCAGCGTTTT. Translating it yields CASNRGNQPQRF.

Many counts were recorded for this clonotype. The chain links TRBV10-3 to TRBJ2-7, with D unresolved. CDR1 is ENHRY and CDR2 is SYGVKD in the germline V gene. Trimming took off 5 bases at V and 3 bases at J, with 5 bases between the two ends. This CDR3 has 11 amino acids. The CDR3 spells CAISTDYEQYF. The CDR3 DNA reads TGTGCCATCAGTACAGACTACGAGCAGTACTTC.